This note documents a single T cell receptor (beta chain) sequence. This sample was included in a study of blood T cell repertoires in COVID-19. J was trimmed by 6 bases and V by 4 bases; bases with no gene match: 5. The CDR3 has 15 residues. Per the germline V gene, CDR1 is SGHAT and CDR2 is FQNNGV. TCRdb's copy holds only in-frame clones and misses some; the assay was immunoSEQ multiplex PCR. The profile shows roughly 40,000 clones, more than 75% of them singletons. This TCR was sampled from a man aged 80 or over with acute or convalescent COVID-19. The chain couples TRBV11-2 to TRBJ2-1; 11 positions match TRBD2. The sample was peripheral blood. The CDR3, as DNA: TGTGCCAGCAGCTCCCTAGCGGGGGGTGGCAATGAGCAGTTCTTC. It translates to CASSSLAGGGNEQFF.